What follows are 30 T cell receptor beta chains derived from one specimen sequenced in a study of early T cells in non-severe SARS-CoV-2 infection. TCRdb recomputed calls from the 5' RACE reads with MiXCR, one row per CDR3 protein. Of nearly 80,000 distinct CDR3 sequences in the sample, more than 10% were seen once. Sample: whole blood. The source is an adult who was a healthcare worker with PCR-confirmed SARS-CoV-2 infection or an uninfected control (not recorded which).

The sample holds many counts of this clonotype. The DNA for the CDR3 is TGTGCCAGCACAAGAAGCTCCTACAATGAGCAGTTCTTC. This codes for CASTRSSYNEQFF. J is TRBJ2-1 and V is TRBV25-1, with no clear D. The CDR3 totals 13 residues. Germline V gene sequence: CDR1 MGHDK, CDR2 SYGVNS. Trimming pared 7 bases from V and 0 bases from J, leaving 7 bases between.

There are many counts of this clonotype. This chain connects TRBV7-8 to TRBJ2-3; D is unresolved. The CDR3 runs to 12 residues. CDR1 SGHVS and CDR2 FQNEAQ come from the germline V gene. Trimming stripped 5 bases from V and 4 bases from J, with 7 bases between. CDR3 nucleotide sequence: TGTGCCAGCAGCCTACGGGCAGATACGCAGTATTTT. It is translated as CASSLRADTQYF.

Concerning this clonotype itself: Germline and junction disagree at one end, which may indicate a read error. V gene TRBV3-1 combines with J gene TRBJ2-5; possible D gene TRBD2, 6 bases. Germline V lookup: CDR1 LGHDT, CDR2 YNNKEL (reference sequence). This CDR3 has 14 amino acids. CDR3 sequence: CASSQDTSRETRYF. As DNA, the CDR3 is TGTGCCAGCAGCCAAGACACTAGCAGAGAGACCCGGTACTTC.

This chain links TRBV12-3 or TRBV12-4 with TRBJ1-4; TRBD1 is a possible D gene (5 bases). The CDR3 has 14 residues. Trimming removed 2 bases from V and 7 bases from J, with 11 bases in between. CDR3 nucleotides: TGTGCCAGCAGTTTATTCAGGGTTTCTGAAAAACTGTTTTTT. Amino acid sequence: CASSLFRVSEKLFF.

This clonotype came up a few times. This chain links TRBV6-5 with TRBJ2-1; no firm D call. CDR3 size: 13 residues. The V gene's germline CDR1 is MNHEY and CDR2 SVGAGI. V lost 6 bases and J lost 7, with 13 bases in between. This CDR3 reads CASSPWLGNEQFF. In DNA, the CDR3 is TGTGCCAGCAGCCCCTGGCTCGGAAATGAGCAGTTCTTC.

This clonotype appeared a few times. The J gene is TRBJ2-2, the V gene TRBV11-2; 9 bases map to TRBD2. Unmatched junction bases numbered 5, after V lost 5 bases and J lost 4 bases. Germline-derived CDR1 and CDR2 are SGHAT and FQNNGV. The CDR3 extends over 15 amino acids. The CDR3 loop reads CASSQWRGGTGELFF. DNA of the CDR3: TGTGCCAGCAGCCAATGGCGGGGGGGCACCGGGGAGCTGTTTTTT.

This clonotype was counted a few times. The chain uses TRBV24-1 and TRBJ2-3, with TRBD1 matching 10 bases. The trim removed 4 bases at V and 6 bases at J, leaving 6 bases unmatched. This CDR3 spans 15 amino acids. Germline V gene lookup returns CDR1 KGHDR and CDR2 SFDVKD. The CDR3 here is CATSDRDRGSDTQYF. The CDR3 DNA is TGTGCCACCAGTGACCGGGACAGGGGATCGGATACGCAGTATTTT.

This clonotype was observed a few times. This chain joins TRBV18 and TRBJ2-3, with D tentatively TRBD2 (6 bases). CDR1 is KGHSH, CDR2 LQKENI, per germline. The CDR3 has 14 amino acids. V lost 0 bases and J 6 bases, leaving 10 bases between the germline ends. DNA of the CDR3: TGTGCCAGCTCACCACCGCTCAGCGGGGATACGCAGTATTTT. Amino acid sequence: CASSPPLSGDTQYF.

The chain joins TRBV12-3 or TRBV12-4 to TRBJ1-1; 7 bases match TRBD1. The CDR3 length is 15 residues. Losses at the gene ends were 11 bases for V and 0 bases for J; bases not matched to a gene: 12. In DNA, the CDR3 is TGTGCCGGCCGGAAACAGGGGACCCTGAACACTGAAGCTTTCTTT. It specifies CAGRKQGTLNTEAFF.

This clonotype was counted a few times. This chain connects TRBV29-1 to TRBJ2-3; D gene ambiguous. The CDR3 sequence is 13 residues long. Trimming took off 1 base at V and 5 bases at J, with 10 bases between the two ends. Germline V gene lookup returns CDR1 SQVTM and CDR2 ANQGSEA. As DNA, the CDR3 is TGCAGCGTTGAAGGAGCTTTCGAAGATACGCAGTATTTT. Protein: CSVEGAFEDTQYF.

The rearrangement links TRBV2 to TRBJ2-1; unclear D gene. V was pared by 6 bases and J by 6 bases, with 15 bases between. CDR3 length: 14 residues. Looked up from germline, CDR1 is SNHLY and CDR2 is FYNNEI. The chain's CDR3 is CASRSTLLLNEQFF. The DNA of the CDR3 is TGTGCCAGCAGGTCTACTTTACTACTCAATGAGCAGTTCTTC. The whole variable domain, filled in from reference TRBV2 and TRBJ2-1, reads EPEVTQTPSHQVTQMGQEVILRCVPISNHLYFYWYRQILGQKVEFLVSFYNNEISEKSEIFDDQFSVERPDGSNFTLKIRSTKLEDSAMYFCASRSTLLLNEQFFGPGTRLTVL.

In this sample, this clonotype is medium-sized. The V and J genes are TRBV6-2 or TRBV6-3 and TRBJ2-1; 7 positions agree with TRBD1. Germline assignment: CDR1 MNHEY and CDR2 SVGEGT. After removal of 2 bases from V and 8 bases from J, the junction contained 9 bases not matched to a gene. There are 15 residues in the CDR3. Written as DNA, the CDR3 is TGTGCCAGCAGTTACCCCCCCGACAGGGTCGATGAGCAGTTCTTC. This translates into CASSYPPDRVDEQFF.

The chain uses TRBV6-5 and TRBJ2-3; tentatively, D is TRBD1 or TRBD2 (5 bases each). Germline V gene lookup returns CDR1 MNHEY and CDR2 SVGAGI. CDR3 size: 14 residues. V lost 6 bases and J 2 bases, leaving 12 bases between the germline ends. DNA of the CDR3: TGTGCCAGCAGCTCCCGGGACCTCACAGATACGCAGTATTTT. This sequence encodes CASSSRDLTDTQYF.

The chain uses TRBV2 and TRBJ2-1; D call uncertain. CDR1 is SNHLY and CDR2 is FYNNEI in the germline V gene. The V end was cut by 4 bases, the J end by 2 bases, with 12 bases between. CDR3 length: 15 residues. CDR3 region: CASSALQSPYNEQFF. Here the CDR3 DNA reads TGTGCCAGCAGTGCCCTCCAAAGTCCCTACAATGAGCAGTTCTTC.

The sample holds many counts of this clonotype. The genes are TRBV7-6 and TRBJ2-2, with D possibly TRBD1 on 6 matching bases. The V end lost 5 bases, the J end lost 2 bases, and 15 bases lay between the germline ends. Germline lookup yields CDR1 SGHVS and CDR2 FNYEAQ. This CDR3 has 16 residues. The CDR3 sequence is CASSTPTGANTGELFF. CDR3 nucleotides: TGTGCCAGCAGCACCCCGACAGGAGCCAACACCGGGGAGCTGTTTTTT.

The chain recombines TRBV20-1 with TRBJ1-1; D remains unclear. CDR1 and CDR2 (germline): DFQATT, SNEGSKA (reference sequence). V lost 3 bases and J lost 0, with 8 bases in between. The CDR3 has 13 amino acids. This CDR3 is CSASLLVNTEAFF. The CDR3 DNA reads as TGCAGTGCTAGTTTATTGGTGAACACTGAAGCTTTCTTT.

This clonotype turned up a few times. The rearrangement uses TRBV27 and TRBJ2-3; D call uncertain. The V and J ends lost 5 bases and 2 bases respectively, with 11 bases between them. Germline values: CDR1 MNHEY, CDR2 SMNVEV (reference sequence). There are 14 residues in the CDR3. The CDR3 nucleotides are TGTGCCAGCAGTCCTAGTACTTCCACAGATACGCAGTATTTT. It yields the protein CASSPSTSTDTQYF.

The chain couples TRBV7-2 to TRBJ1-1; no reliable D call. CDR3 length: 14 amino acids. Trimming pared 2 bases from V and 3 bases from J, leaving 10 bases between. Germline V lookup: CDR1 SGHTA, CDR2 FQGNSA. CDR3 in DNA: TGTGCCAGCAGCTTATCGAGACAAGACACTGAAGCTTTCTTT. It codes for CASSLSRQDTEAFF.

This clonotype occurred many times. The CDR3 sequence: CASSLGPPGLAGGEFF. Here the CDR3 DNA reads TGTGCCAGCAGCTTAGGCCCCCCGGGACTAGCGGGAGGAGAGTTCTTC. This chain links TRBV7-2 with TRBJ2-1; 15 nucleotides align to TRBD2. CDR1 is SGHTA, CDR2 FQGNSA, per germline. Losses at the gene ends were 1 base for V and 14 bases for J; bases not matched to a gene: 9. CDR3 length: 16 amino acids.

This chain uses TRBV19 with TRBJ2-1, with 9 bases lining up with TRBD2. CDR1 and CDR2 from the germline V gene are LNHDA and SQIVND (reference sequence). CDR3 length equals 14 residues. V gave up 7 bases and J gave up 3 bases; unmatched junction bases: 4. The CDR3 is CASKPSGNYNEQFF. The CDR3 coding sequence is TGTGCCAGTAAGCCTAGCGGGAACTACAATGAGCAGTTCTTC.

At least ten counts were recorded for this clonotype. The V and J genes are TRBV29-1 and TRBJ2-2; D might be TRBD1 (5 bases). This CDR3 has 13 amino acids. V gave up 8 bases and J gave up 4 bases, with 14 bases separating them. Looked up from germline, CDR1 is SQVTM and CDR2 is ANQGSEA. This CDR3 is CSSTIQGTGELFF. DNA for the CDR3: TGCAGCTCAACTATCCAGGGCACCGGGGAGCTGTTTTTT.

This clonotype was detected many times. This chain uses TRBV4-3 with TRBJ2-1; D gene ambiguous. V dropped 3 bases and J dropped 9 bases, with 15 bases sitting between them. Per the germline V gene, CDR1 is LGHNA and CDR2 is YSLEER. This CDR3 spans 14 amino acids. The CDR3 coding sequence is TGCGCCAGCAGCCAGGGCTTGTTGGACGGTGAGCAGTTCTTC. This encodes CASSQGLLDGEQFF.

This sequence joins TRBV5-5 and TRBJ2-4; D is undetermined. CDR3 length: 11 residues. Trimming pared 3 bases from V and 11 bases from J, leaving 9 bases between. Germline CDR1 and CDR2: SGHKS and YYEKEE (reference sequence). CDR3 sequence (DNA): TGTGCCAGCAGCTCATACGGGTTTCAGTACTTC. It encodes CASSSYGFQYF.

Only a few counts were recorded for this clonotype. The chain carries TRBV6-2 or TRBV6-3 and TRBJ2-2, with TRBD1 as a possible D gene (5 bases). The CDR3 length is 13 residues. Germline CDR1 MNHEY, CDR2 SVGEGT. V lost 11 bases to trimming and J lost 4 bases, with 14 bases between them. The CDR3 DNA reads TGTGCCTGCGACAGATTCGGCACCGGGGAGCTGTTTTTT. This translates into CACDRFGTGELFF.

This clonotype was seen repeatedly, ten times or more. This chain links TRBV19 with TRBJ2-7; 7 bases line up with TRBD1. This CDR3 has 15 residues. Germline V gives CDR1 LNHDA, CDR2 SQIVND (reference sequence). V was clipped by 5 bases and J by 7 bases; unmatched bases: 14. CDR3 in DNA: TGTGCCAGTAGTCGCGATGGAGGACAGGCCCCAGAGCAGTACTTC. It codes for CASSRDGGQAPEQYF.

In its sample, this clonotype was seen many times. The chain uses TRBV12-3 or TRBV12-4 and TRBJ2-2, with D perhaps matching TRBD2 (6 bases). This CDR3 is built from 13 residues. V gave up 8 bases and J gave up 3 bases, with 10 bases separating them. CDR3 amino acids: CASRSSDTGELFF. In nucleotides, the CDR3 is TGTGCCAGCCGGTCTAGCGACACCGGGGAGCTGTTTTTT.

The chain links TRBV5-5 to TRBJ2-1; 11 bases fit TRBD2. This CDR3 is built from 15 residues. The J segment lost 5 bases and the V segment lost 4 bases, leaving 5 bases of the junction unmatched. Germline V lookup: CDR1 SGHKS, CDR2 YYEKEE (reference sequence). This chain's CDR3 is CASSRSGGADNEQFF. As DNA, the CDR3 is TGTGCCAGCAGCCGTAGCGGGGGGGCTGACAATGAGCAGTTCTTC.

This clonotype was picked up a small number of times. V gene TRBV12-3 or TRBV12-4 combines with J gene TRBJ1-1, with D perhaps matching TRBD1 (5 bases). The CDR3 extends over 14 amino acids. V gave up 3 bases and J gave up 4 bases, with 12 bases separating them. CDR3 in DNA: TGTGCCAGCAGTTTCTCCGGGACCGGCACTGAAGCTTTCTTT. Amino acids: CASSFSGTGTEAFF.

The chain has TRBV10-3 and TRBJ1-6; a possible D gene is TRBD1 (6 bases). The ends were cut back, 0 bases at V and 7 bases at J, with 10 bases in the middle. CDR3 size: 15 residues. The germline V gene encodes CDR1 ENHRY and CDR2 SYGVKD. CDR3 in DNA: TGTGCCATCAGTGAGTCGCAGGGGAACAATTCACCCCTCCACTTT. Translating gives CAISESQGNNSPLHF.

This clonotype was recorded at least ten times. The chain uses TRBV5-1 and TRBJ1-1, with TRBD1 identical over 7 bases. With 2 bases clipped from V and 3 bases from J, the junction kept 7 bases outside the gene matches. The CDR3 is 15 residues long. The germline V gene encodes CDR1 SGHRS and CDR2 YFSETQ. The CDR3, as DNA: TGCGCCAGCAGCTTTTTGGACAGGCTTGACACTGAAGCTTTCTTT. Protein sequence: CASSFLDRLDTEAFF.